These 11 T cell receptor beta chains were all obtained from the same sample, sequenced in a study of Graves' ophthalmopathy and Graves' hyperthyroidism. Beta-chain TCR CDR3 regions were amplified from RNA transcripts. In the first round, RT-PCR was carried out with HTBI primers, and a multiplex PCR formed the second round. TCRdb used MiXCR to reprocess the multiplex PCR reads, holding one entry per CDR3 protein. This table has about 500,000 distinct CDR3 sequences, 13% to 15% appearing once. Sequencing was performed on blood. The receptors shown here come from a woman younger than 45 with Graves' ophthalmopathy.

This clonotype has at least ten counts. The V call is TRBV27, the J call TRBJ1-2, with a possible D match to TRBD1 (5 bases). V gave up 8 bases and J gave up 8 bases, with 15 bases separating them. Germline V gene data show CDR1 as MNHEY and CDR2 as SMNVEV (reference sequence). The CDR3 consists of 12 residues. CDR3 nucleotides: TGTGCCAGCCGGGGGGTTCTTGTAGGCTACACCTTC. It codes for CASRGVLVGYTF.

This clonotype showed up many times. The V and J genes are TRBV7-2 and TRBJ1-2, with a weak D call TRBD1 (5 bases). This CDR3 is 14 amino acids long. V was pared by 5 bases and J by 2 bases, with 12 bases between. Germline V gene sequence: CDR1 SGHTA, CDR2 FQGNSA. The CDR3 loop is CASSVRQWNYGYTF. For the CDR3, the DNA is TGTGCCAGCAGCGTCCGACAGTGGAACTATGGCTACACCTTC.

This chain joins TRBV6-2 or TRBV6-3 and TRBJ2-7; tentatively, D is TRBD2 (6 bases). This CDR3 has 15 residues. CDR1 MNHEY and CDR2 SVGEGT come from the germline V gene. The V and J ends lost 5 bases and 0 bases respectively, with 14 bases between them. The CDR3, as DNA: TGTGCCAGCAGTCTATTTAGCGGCGTCTCCTACGAGCAGTACTTC. Amino acids: CASSLFSGVSYEQYF.

This clonotype was found many times. The chain links TRBV24-1 to TRBJ2-5; D possibly corresponds to TRBD2 (7 bases). CDR3 length equals 15 residues. Germline V CDR1 and CDR2: KGHDR, SFDVKD. The V end was cut by 5 bases, the J end by 5 bases, with 17 bases between. CDR3 amino acids: CATSAGGPASETQYF. CDR3 nucleotides: TGTGCCACCAGTGCCGGGGGGCCAGCCTCGGAGACCCAGTACTTC.

There are many counts of this clonotype. The chain recombines TRBV19 with TRBJ1-1; no clear D. Germline CDR1 reads LNHDA; CDR2 reads SQIVND (reference sequence). The length of the CDR3 is 11 residues. Trimming took 5 bases from V and 9 from J, leaving 10 bases between them. Written as DNA, the CDR3 is TGTGCCAGTAGTGCCCGGTCTAAAGCTTTCTTT. It specifies CASSARSKAFF.

The sample holds many counts of this clonotype. The rearrangement links TRBV30 to TRBJ1-2; 9 nucleotides match TRBD1. V was pared by 6 bases and J by 8 bases, with 10 bases of the junction left unmatched. CDR3 length: 13 amino acids. Germline V gene lookup returns CDR1 GTSNPN and CDR2 SVGIG (reference sequence). DNA for the CDR3: TGTGCCTGCAGGGACAGGGTCGCGGACGGCTACACCTTC. Translation gives CACRDRVADGYTF. The entire variable domain, with the rest obtained from reference TRBV30 and TRBJ1-2, is as follows: SQTIHQWPATLVQPVGSPLSLECTVEGTSNPNLYWYRQAAGRGLQLLFYSVGIGQISSEVPQNLSASRPQDRQFILSSKKLLLSDSGFYLCACRDRVADGYTFGSGTRLTVV.

Ten or more counts support this clonotype. The V gene is TRBV7-9, the J gene TRBJ1-6; no firm D call. The V gene's germline CDR1 is SEHNR and CDR2 FQNEAQ (reference sequence). V was shortened by 11 bases and J by 1 base, with 9 bases between the two germline ends. This CDR3 contains 13 residues. CDR3 in DNA: TGTGCCGCATCGAGATCCTATAATTCACCCCTCCACTTT. Its protein product is CAASRSYNSPLHF.

This clonotype was detected only a few times. The gene calls are TRBV6-2 or TRBV6-3 and TRBJ1-1, with a weak D call TRBD1 (5 bases). Trimming stripped 2 bases from V and 2 bases from J, with 12 bases between. Germline CDR1 MNHEY, CDR2 SVGEGT. The CDR3 consists of 15 residues. The CDR3 sequence: CASSYGGRANTEAFF. In nucleotides, the CDR3 is TGTGCCAGCAGTTACGGAGGCAGGGCTAACACTGAAGCTTTCTTT.

This clonotype was seen ten or more times. The chain joins TRBV6-2 or TRBV6-3 to TRBJ2-7; TRBD2 aligns across 16 bases. The CDR3 sequence is 18 residues long. The germline gives CDR1 MNHEY, CDR2 SVGEGT. With V trimmed by 7 bases and J by 2 bases, 11 bases remained unmatched. For the CDR3, the DNA is TGTGCCAGCATTCCCGGGACTAGCGGGAGGGCCGGGGCCTACGAGCAGTACTTC. Protein: CASIPGTSGRAGAYEQYF.

This clonotype has a count of ten or more. This chain uses TRBV25-1 with TRBJ2-7, with TRBD1 matching over 10 bases. Trimming at V came to 7 bases and at J to 1 base, leaving 19 bases not matched to a gene. The CDR3 is 19 amino acids. The germline CDR1 and CDR2 sequences are MGHDK and SYGVNS. The CDR3 spells CASKPARRVGQGVSYEQYF. Written as DNA, the CDR3 is TGTGCCAGCAAGCCCGCCCGCCGGGTTGGACAGGGGGTATCCTACGAGCAGTACTTC.

This clonotype has ten or more counts. This chain uses TRBV20-1 with TRBJ1-1; D remains unclear. The CDR3 is 13 amino acids. Germline CDR1 and CDR2: DFQATT and SNEGSKA (reference sequence). V was cut by 5 bases and J by 0 bases, with 10 bases left in between. CDR3 coding DNA: TGCAGTGCTTTGACAATAATGAACACTGAAGCTTTCTTT. This translates into CSALTIMNTEAFF.